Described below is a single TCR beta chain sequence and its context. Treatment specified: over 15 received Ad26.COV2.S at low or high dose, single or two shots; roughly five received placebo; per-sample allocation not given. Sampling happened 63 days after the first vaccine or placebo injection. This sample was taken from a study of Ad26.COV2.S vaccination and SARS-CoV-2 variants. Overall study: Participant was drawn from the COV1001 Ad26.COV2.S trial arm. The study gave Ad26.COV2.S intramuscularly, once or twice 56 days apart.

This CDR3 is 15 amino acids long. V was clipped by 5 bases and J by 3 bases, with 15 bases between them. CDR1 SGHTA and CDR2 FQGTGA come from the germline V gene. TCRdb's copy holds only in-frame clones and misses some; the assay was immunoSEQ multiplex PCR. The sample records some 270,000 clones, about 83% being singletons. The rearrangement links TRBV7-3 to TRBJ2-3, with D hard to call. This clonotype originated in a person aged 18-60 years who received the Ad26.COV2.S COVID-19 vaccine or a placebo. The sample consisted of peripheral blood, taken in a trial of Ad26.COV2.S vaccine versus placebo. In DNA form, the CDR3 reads TGTGCCAGCAGCCATAAAGGGTCGCATACAGATACGCAGTATTTT. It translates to CASSHKGSHTDTQYF.